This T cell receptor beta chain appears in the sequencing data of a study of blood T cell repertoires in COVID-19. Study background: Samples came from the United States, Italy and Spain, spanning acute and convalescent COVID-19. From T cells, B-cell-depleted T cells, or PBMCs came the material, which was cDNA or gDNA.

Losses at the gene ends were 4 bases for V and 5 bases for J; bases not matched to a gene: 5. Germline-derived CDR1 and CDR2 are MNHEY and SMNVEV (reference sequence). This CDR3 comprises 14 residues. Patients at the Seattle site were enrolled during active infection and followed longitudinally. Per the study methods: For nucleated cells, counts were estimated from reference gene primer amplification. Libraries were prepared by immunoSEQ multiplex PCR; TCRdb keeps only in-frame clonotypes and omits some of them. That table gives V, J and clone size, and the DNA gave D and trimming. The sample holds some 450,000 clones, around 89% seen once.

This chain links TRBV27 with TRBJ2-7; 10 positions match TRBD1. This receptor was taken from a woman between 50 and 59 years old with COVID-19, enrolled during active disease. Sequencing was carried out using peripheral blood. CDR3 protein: CASSYRDRGHEQYF. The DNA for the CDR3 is TGTGCCAGCAGTTACCGGGACAGGGGTCACGAGCAGTACTTC.